This T cell receptor beta chain was sequenced during a study of T cells expressing NK-cell markers (dated by TCRdb to 2020 to 2022). Some background on the complete study: In sorted CD3+CD56+NKG2C+, CD3+CD56+NKG2C- and CD3+CD56-NKG2C+ T-cell subsets from several donors, TCR beta-chain repertoires were profiled. Among the eight sequenced donors, seven were HCMV-seropositive and one was HCMV-seronegative. The eight sequenced donors were randomly selected healthy volunteers, three men and five women. Sequencing of the libraries produced 2 x 150 bp reads on Illumina HiSeq 2000/2500, MiSeq or NextSeq. Broad study findings and their caveats: In six donors, the dominant CD3+CD56+NKG2C+ clonotypes were among the top 10 CD8+ clonotypes and accounted for about 1.0-7.5% of CD8+ T cells. It remained unclear whether the expanded NKG2C-expressing T cell clones were specific for HCMV antigens. Those dominant clonotypes were again the most abundant among CD3+CD56-NKG2C+ cells in several donors, at about 25-65%.

A commercial ELISA kit detecting HCMV-specific IgG in serum was used to determine HCMV serostatus. Peripheral blood mononuclear cells were isolated from blood by Ficoll density gradient centrifugation. CDR1 and CDR2 are read off the germline V gene as SGHRS and YFSETQ. The CDR3 starts with the cysteine, ends with the phenylalanine, and has 14 residues. A DNA sequence was not provided. Sequenced using an Illumina HiSeq 2000. 5'RACE template switching, by which a universal primer site and unique molecular identifiers were added, was used to make TCR beta cDNA libraries. Priming for cDNA synthesis came from the TCR beta constant segment, and two successive PCR amplification steps followed. Regarding the original processing steps: MIGEC was used to demultiplex reads and group reads by UMI, and MiTCR was used to assemble and quantify clonotypes. To remove erroneous sequences, TCR cDNA sequences were retained only when supported by two or more reads. The tcR package was used for downstream repertoire analysis, and clonotypes were matched between fractions using CDR3 nucleotide sequence together with V segment. VDJmatch was used to annotate antigen specificity against VDJdb, with one amino acid substitution in CDR3 allowed. TCRdb reprocessed the reads into one record per CDR3 protein sequence, lacking DNA. The V and J calls here are based on TCRdb, not the publication. The sample table holds roughly 150,000 distinct CDR3 sequences. Approximately 17% of the sample is taken by the ten largest.

With respect to this clonotype: Its antigen target is currently unknown.

Sequenced input: blood T cells: a sorted CD56 or NKG2C T cell subset, CD4+ or CD8+ T cells, or bulk PBMC T cells (not recorded which). The chain employs TRBV5-1 and TRBJ1-2; TCRdb proposes TRBD1, but this gene call is untestable without DNA. This clonotype was sampled from a woman between 18 and 69 years old in good health. This receptor carries the CDR3 CASSFEQGYDGYTF.